These 30 T cell receptor beta chains share one sample of origin, sequenced in a study of identical twins (dated by TCRdb to about 2016). Library preparation employed 5' RACE. The listed sequencing device is Illumina HiSeq 2000. TCRdb reworked the public reads: Q25 trimming with fastp, MiXCR clone assembly, productive beta chains retained. Entries that share a CDR3 protein sequence are merged under the most common genes and DNA. The sample table contains fewer than 900,000 distinct CDR3 sequences; only one count was recorded for 15% to 20% of them. The ten most abundant clones make up roughly 13% of the sample. These data were also reused for a study on T cells expressing NK-cell markers.

The material sequenced was PBMCs. These TCRs come from a young woman in good health.

This clonotype has just a few counts. The chain employs TRBV20-1 and TRBJ2-1; the D gene is possibly TRBD1 (5 bases). The CDR3 is 14 amino acids. V lost 4 bases, J lost 1 base, and 11 bases lay in between. Germline V gives CDR1 DFQATT, CDR2 SNEGSKA (reference sequence). CDR3: CSATAQVSYNEQFF. The CDR3 DNA reads TGCAGTGCTACCGCACAGGTTTCCTACAATGAGCAGTTCTTC.

The table lists this clonotype with many counts. The junction does not match germline at one end; this may be a read error. The chain has TRBV5-1 and TRBJ1-1; D might be TRBD1 (6 bases). This CDR3 comprises 13 residues. CDR1 and CDR2 from the germline V gene are SGHRS and YFSETQ. CDR3 nucleotide sequence: TGTGCCAGCAGCGCGGGACAGAACACTGAAGCTTTCTTT. Protein sequence: CASSAGQNTEAFF.

This clonotype was detected a few times. This chain connects TRBV20-1 to TRBJ2-1, with 9 bases fitting TRBD1. The ends lost 0 bases at V and 10 bases at J; junction bases unmatched: 10. This CDR3 has 15 amino acids. Germline values: CDR1 DFQATT, CDR2 SNEGSKA (reference sequence). In DNA form, the CDR3 reads TGCAGTGCTAGAGATCGAAGGACAGGGGCCGGAGAGCAGTTCTTC. Protein sequence: CSARDRRTGAGEQFF.

This clonotype occurred a few times. The J gene is TRBJ2-3, the V gene TRBV7-9; D may correspond to TRBD1 or TRBD2 (5 bases each). Germline V lookup: CDR1 SEHNR, CDR2 FQNEAQ (reference sequence). The CDR3 contains 13 residues. Trimming pared 3 bases from V and 2 bases from J, leaving 6 bases between. CDR3 DNA sequence: TGTGCCAGCAGCTTGGGGGACACAGATACGCAGTATTTT. Translated, it gives CASSLGDTDTQYF. Together with reference TRBV7-9 and TRBJ2-3, the CDR3 gives the full variable domain: DTGVSQNPRHKITKRGQNVTFRCDPISEHNRLYWYRQTLGQGPEFLTYFQNEAQLEKSRLLSDRFSAERPKGSFSTLEIQRTEQGDSAMYLCASSLGDTDTQYFGPGTRLTVL.

The CDR3 sequence: CASISPGAGNTIYF. As DNA, the CDR3 is TGTGCCAGCATATCCCCCGGGGCTGGAAACACCATATATTTT. V is TRBV12-3 or TRBV12-4 and J is TRBJ1-3; unclear D gene. Trimming cost V 7 bases and J 2 bases, with 12 bases left between them. There are 14 residues in the CDR3.

The V and J genes are TRBV7-2 and TRBJ2-1; 7 bases fit TRBD2. With 2 bases clipped from V and 0 bases from J, the junction kept 10 bases outside the gene matches. Germline V gene sequence: CDR1 SGHTA, CDR2 FQGNSA. The CDR3 extends over 18 amino acids. This CDR3 is CASSLRLAAISSYNEQFF. The CDR3 DNA is TGTGCCAGCAGCTTAAGGCTAGCGGCAATAAGCTCCTACAATGAGCAGTTCTTC.

The chain uses TRBV5-1 and TRBJ2-1; TRBD1 aligns across 10 bases. The CDR3 covers 15 residues. Germline CDR1 is SGHRS and CDR2 is YFSETQ. Trimming removed 2 bases from V and 6 bases from J; junction bases left unmatched: 5. The CDR3 nucleotides are TGCGCCAGCAGCTTAGGGACAGGGGCCACCAATGAGCAGTTCTTC. Translating gives CASSLGTGATNEQFF.

This clonotype was observed a handful of times. The chain has TRBV10-2 and TRBJ2-1; D remains ambiguous. Trimming removed 6 bases at V and 0 bases at J, with 15 bases between. This CDR3 has 16 amino acids. Per germline, CDR1 WSHSY and CDR2 SAAADI. CDR3 in DNA: TGCGCCAGCAGCACCAGTCCTCGGAGCTCCTACAATGAGCAGTTCTTC. It translates to CASSTSPRSSYNEQFF.

For the CDR3, the DNA is TGTGCCAGCTCAGCGGACAGGAACACCGGGGAGCTGTTTTTT. Its protein product is CASSADRNTGELFF. The V and J genes are TRBV7-9 and TRBJ2-2, with D possibly matching TRBD1 (6 bases). Trimming stripped 8 bases from V and 1 base from J, with 11 bases between. The CDR3 has 14 residues. In germline, CDR1 is SEHNR, CDR2 FQNEAQ (reference sequence).

This clonotype occurred many times. This chain joins TRBV7-7 and TRBJ2-2, with 12 bases lining up with TRBD2. V shed 5 bases and J 4 bases; nucleotides not matched to a gene: 5. In germline, CDR1 is SSHAT, CDR2 FNYEAQ (reference sequence). CDR3 length equals 16 residues. The CDR3 is CASSPILAGGTGELFF. CDR3 sequence (DNA): TGTGCCAGCAGCCCGATACTAGCGGGAGGCACCGGGGAGCTGTTTTTT. Full variable domain (missing parts from reference TRBV7-7 and TRBJ2-2): GAGVSQSPRYKVTKRGQDVTLRCDPISSHATLYWYQQALGQGPEFLTYFNYEAQPDKSGLPSDRFSAERPEGSISTLTIQRTEQRDSAMYRCASSPILAGGTGELFFGEGSRLTVL.

This chain joins TRBV6-1 and TRBJ2-7; D unclear. Germline lookup yields CDR1 MNHNS and CDR2 SASEGT. The CDR3 contains 13 residues. Trimming removed 6 bases from V and 6 bases from J, with 15 bases in between. CDR3 coding DNA: TGTGCCAGCAGCCTCGTAGTGGATTTCGAGCAGTACTTC. This encodes CASSLVVDFEQYF.

This clonotype was detected many times. V usage is TRBV20-1 and J usage is TRBJ1-5; possible D gene TRBD1, 5 bases. The CDR3 has 14 amino acids. Germline V gives CDR1 DFQATT, CDR2 SNEGSKA (reference sequence). V lost 5 bases and J 0 bases, leaving 11 bases between the germline ends. In nucleotides, the CDR3 is TGCAGTGCTGAAGGACACGATAGCAATCAGCCCCAGCATTTT. Encoded protein: CSAEGHDSNQPQHF.

This clonotype was detected a few times. This chain uses TRBV12-3 or TRBV12-4 with TRBJ2-1, with TRBD2 matching 8 bases. The V segment lost 3 bases and the J segment 12 bases; nucleotides outside the gene matches: 4. The CDR3 totals 12 residues. Written as DNA, the CDR3 is TGTGCCAGCAGTTTCACGGGGGGGCCGCAGTTCTTC. This codes for CASSFTGGPQFF.

This clonotype turned up a few times. V gene TRBV9 combines with J gene TRBJ2-2; 9 bases are a match to TRBD2. CDR3 length equals 16 residues. The ends lost 3 bases at V and 2 bases at J; junction bases unmatched: 5. Germline values: CDR1 SGDLS, CDR2 YYNGEE. CDR3 DNA: TGTGCCAGCAGCGGGAGACTAGCGGAAAACACCGGGGAGCTGTTTTTT. Translating it yields CASSGRLAENTGELFF. Variable domain in full (rest from reference TRBV9 and TRBJ2-2): DSGVTQTPKHLITATGQRVTLRCSPRSGDLSVYWYQQSLDQGLQFLIQYYNGEERAKGNILERFSAQQFPDLHSELNLSSLELGDSALYFCASSGRLAENTGELFFGEGSRLTVL.

This clonotype appeared a few times. The gene calls are TRBV11-1 and TRBJ2-1, with 10 bases fitting TRBD2. The CDR3 extends over 19 amino acids. Germline CDR1 and CDR2: SGHAT and FQDESV (reference sequence). The junction had 9 bases not matched to a gene; V was cut back by 1 base and J by 0 bases. The CDR3 bases are TGTGCCAGCAGCTTAGGCGGGACTAGCGATCAAAGCTCCTACAATGAGCAGTTCTTC. Its translation: CASSLGGTSDQSSYNEQFF.

This chain uses TRBV7-2 with TRBJ2-7; 10 nucleotides line up with TRBD1. V trimming: 5 bases; J trimming: 7 bases; junction bases outside the gene matches: 11. Germline CDR1 SGHTA, CDR2 FQGNSA. The CDR3 is 15 residues long. In DNA, the CDR3 is TGTGCCAGCAGCGCAGAGACAGGGGGCGCGAGGGAGCAGTACTTC. Translating gives CASSAETGGAREQYF.

This clonotype was counted only a few times. V and J are TRBV20-1 and TRBJ2-7; 9 positions match TRBD1. CDR1 and CDR2 from the germline V gene are DFQATT and SNEGSKA (reference sequence). Trimming cost V 2 bases and J 6 bases; bases outside gene matches: 8. The length of the CDR3 is 14 residues. The CDR3 is CSARTGQGWAEQYF. Here the CDR3 DNA reads TGCAGTGCTAGAACGGGACAGGGCTGGGCCGAGCAGTACTTC.

This clonotype has just a few counts. The chain links TRBV27 to TRBJ2-5; possibly TRBD1 for D (5 bases). The CDR3 extends over 16 amino acids. Germline V CDR1 and CDR2: MNHEY, SMNVEV (reference sequence). V shed 0 bases and J shed 4 bases, with 15 bases lying between them. CDR3 DNA: TGTGCCAGCAGTTTATCGCAGGGCGCAGGGCTAGAGACCCAGTACTTC. It specifies CASSLSQGAGLETQYF.

The rearrangement joins TRBV20-1 to TRBJ2-7; D remains ambiguous. Trimming left V 3 bases short and J 2 bases short, with 11 bases between. The CDR3 contains 13 residues. Germline V CDR1 and CDR2: DFQATT, SNEGSKA (reference sequence). CDR3 sequence: CSASAPVAYEQYF. The CDR3, as DNA: TGCAGTGCTAGTGCACCGGTCGCCTACGAGCAGTACTTC.

The chain is built from TRBV7-2 and TRBJ2-3; unclear D gene. Trimming took off 3 bases at V and 2 bases at J, with 12 bases between the two ends. Germline CDR1 and CDR2: SGHTA and FQGNSA. There are 15 residues in the CDR3. CDR3 loop: CASSFEFAYTDTQYF. The CDR3 coding sequence is TGTGCCAGCAGCTTCGAGTTCGCATACACAGATACGCAGTATTTT.

The chain joins TRBV27 to TRBJ1-2, with no clear D. The germline V and J ends were trimmed by 8 bases and 8 bases, with 18 bases remaining between them. CDR3 length: 13 residues. Germline assignment: CDR1 MNHEY and CDR2 SMNVEV (reference sequence). CDR3: CASQNPGLGGYTF. Here the CDR3 DNA reads TGTGCCAGCCAGAACCCGGGCCTGGGGGGCTACACCTTC.

There are many counts of this clonotype. The genes are TRBV6-5 and TRBJ2-7, with D possibly being TRBD1 or TRBD2 (5 bases each). The CDR3 is made up of 15 amino acids. From germline, CDR1 is MNHEY and CDR2 SVGAGI. Trimming took 0 bases from V and 3 from J, leaving 12 bases between them. This CDR3 is CASSYSTGADYEQYF. The CDR3 DNA is TGTGCCAGCAGTTACTCCACCGGGGCCGACTACGAGCAGTACTTC.

The chain combines TRBV20-1 with TRBJ2-7, with D perhaps TRBD2 (5 bases). CDR1 and CDR2 from the germline V gene are DFQATT and SNEGSKA (reference sequence). Trimming removed 3 bases from V and 3 bases from J, with 12 bases in between. This CDR3 contains 13 residues. The CDR3 loop is CSASKGSGYEQYF. In DNA, the CDR3 is TGCAGTGCTAGCAAGGGCAGCGGCTACGAGCAGTACTTC.

This clonotype appeared a few times. The V call is TRBV20-1, the J call TRBJ1-3, with 9 bases identical to TRBD1. V was clipped by 5 bases and J by 2 bases; unmatched bases: 4. The CDR3 length is 14 residues. Germline CDR1 reads DFQATT; CDR2 reads SNEGSKA (reference sequence). This chain's CDR3 is CSAQDRGTGNTIYF. For the CDR3, the DNA is TGCAGTGCTCAGGACAGGGGAACTGGAAACACCATATATTTT.

This clonotype has a handful of counts. This chain connects TRBV27 to TRBJ2-3; D is possibly TRBD2 (6 bases). The CDR3 is 17 residues long. Germline loops: CDR1 MNHEY, CDR2 SMNVEV (reference sequence). Trimming took off 0 bases at V and 0 bases at J, with 13 bases between the two ends. The CDR3 region is CASSLSLAGMSTDTQYF. The CDR3 DNA reads as TGTGCCAGCAGTTTATCTCTTGCGGGAATGAGCACAGATACGCAGTATTTT.

This sequence joins TRBV5-6 and TRBJ2-1, with TRBD2 matching over 7 bases. Germline CDR1 reads SGHDT; CDR2 reads YYEEEE. Trimming at V came to 0 bases and at J to 4 bases, leaving 13 bases not matched to a gene. CDR3 length equals 18 residues. The CDR3: CASSLEMGEGRYYNEQFF. Written as DNA, the CDR3 is TGTGCCAGCAGCTTGGAAATGGGGGAGGGCCGATATTACAATGAGCAGTTCTTC.

This clonotype showed up just a few times. The chain carries TRBV21-1 and TRBJ2-1; the D call TRBD2 from the table was never checked on the DNA. TRBV21-1 constitutes a pseudogene. The CDR3 covers 14 residues. The DNA for the CDR3 is TGTGCCATCCGGACTTCCGAGACCCTTAATGAGCAGTTCTTC. Translation: CAIRTSETLNEQFF.

V gene TRBV20-1 combines with J gene TRBJ2-7; 10 bases match TRBD1. Trimming at V came to 6 bases and at J to 3 bases, leaving 5 bases not matched to a gene. This CDR3 is built from 13 residues. Germline V gives CDR1 DFQATT, CDR2 SNEGSKA (reference sequence). CDR3 coding DNA: TGCAGTGCCTGGGGACAGGGGAACTACGAGCAGTACTTC. Encoded protein: CSAWGQGNYEQYF.

V gene TRBV6-5 combines with J gene TRBJ1-6; 7 nucleotides agree with TRBD1. This CDR3 has 14 residues. Germline values: CDR1 MNHEY, CDR2 SVGAGI. Trimming took 4 bases from V and 5 from J; bases not matched to a gene: 2. CDR3 loop: CASSSGTDNSPLHF. CDR3 coding DNA: TGTGCCAGCAGTTCCGGGACAGATAATTCACCCCTCCACTTT.

The chain combines TRBV20-1 with TRBJ2-5; TRBD2 aligns across 10 bases. The CDR3 is made up of 15 amino acids. After removal of 3 bases from V and 4 bases from J, the junction contained 8 bases not matched to a gene. Germline V gives CDR1 DFQATT, CDR2 SNEGSKA (reference sequence). The DNA of the CDR3 is TGCAGTGCTAGGGCCCAAGCGGGAGGGGGAGAGACCCAGTACTTC. Protein: CSARAQAGGGETQYF.